The rows below give T cell receptor beta chains drawn from one sample of a study of identical twins. TCRdb re-analysed the 5' RACE reads in MiXCR, keeping a single row per CDR3 protein. The sample lists 450,000 or so distinct CDR3 sequences, 20% to 25% occurring once. These data were also reused for a study on T cells expressing NK-cell markers.

The specimen sequenced was CD4+ T cells sorted from blood. The receptors were sampled from a woman aged 18-30 years in good health. Both conserved end residues are part of each CDR3. The D gene is left open where the match is weak. Rows give clone size only sometimes, using once, few, many, or a class for an expanded clone.

V	D	J	size	DNA	CDR3
TRBV2	TRBD2	TRBJ2-1	-	TGTGCCAGCCGGCTAGCGGGAGGGGGCGATGAGCAGTTCTTC	CASRLAGGGDEQFF
TRBV28	-	TRBJ2-1	-	TGTGCCAGCACCGGTAGCGCCTACTACAATGAGCAGTTCTTC	CASTGSAYYNEQFF
TRBV12-3/TRBV12-4	TRBD1	TRBJ1-4	few	TGTGCCAGCAGTTCGCGATTCAGGGGGGAAAAACTGTTTTTT	CASSSRFRGEKLFF
TRBV20-1	TRBD1	TRBJ1-3	-	TGCAGTGCCGGTACAGGGGGCACTGGAAACACCATATATTTT	CSAGTGGTGNTIYF
TRBV6-1	-	TRBJ1-1	few	TGTGCCAGCAGCCACGGGCAGAACACTGAAGCTTTCTTT	CASSHGQNTEAFF
TRBV7-2	-	TRBJ2-3	few	TGTGCCAGCAGCTTAGAGGATGATGATACGCAGTATTTT	CASSLEDDDTQYF
TRBV9	-	TRBJ2-1	-	TGTGCCAGCAGCCCCGTAGTCTCCTCCTACAATGAGCAGTTCTTC	CASSPVVSSYNEQFF
TRBV29-1	-	TRBJ2-3	-	TGCAGCGTTGCAGTCGGGTTTCTCAGCACAGATACGCAGTATTTT	CSVAVGFLSTDTQYF
TRBV20-1	-	TRBJ2-2	few	TGCAGTGCTAGCGGGGCGCCTAACACCGGGGAGCTGTTTTTT	CSASGAPNTGELFF
TRBV6-1	-	TRBJ2-7	-	TGTGCCAGCAGCCAGGGGATCATCAACGAGCAGTACTTC	CASSQGIINEQYF
TRBV21-1	-	TRBJ2-4	few	TGTGCCAGCAGCAAAGGTCCCGGTAGGGCCAAAAACATTCAGTACTTC	CASSKGPGRAKNIQYF
TRBV10-3	-	TRBJ2-3	-	TGTGCCATCAGTGAAAGGGTGACAGATACGCAGTATTTT	CAISERVTDTQYF
TRBV10-3	-	TRBJ2-3	few	TGTGCCATCAGTGACGACCCCCAGAGAGATACGCAGTATTTT	CAISDDPQRDTQYF
TRBV3-1	-	TRBJ2-5	-	TGTGCCAGCAGCCTTCAGTCCGGGGGAGAGACCCAGTACTTC	CASSLQSGGETQYF
TRBV19	-	TRBJ2-2	-	TGTGCCAGCAAGGCCGGGGTTAACGTCGGGGAGCTGTTTTTT	CASKAGVNVGELFF
TRBV7-2	TRBD1	TRBJ1-1	few	TGTGCCAGCAGCTTAGGCGGGACAGAGACTGAAGCTTTCTTT	CASSLGGTETEAFF
TRBV20-1	-	TRBJ1-2	-	TGCAGTGCTAAACACCCACTCTATGGCTACACCTTC	CSAKHPLYGYTF
TRBV6-1	TRBD2	TRBJ2-7	-	TGTGCCACCGTGGCGGGCGGGGGTCGACAGAACGAGCAGTACTTC	CATVAGGGRQNEQYF
TRBV7-2	TRBD1	TRBJ2-7	-	TGTGCCAGCAGCTTGGACAGGGATGGAGACGAGCAGTACTTC	CASSLDRDGDEQYF
TRBV6-2/TRBV6-3	TRBD2	TRBJ2-7	-	TGTGCCAGCAGCAAACCCAGGGCATCGGCTAGCGGCTACGAGCAGTACTTC	CASSKPRASASGYEQYF
TRBV11-2	-	TRBJ2-2	few	TGTGCCAGCAGCTTCAGTTGGGCGAACACCGGGGAGCTGTTTTTT	CASSFSWANTGELFF
TRBV5-1	TRBD1	TRBJ2-2	-	TGCGCCAGCAGCCCCCAACCGACAGGGGCCGGGGAGCTGTTTTTT	CASSPQPTGAGELFF
TRBV24-1	-	TRBJ2-5	many	TGTGCCACCAGTGACCCGACAGAGCAAGAGACCCAGTACTTC	CATSDPTEQETQYF
TRBV7-9	-	TRBJ2-7	-	TGTGCCAGCAGCTTTGGGTTGACGGGGGAGCAGTACTTC	CASSFGLTGEQYF
TRBV7-9	-	TRBJ2-3	-	TGTGCCAGCAGCCAACAGGGAGTAATCGATACGCAGTATTTT	CASSQQGVIDTQYF
TRBV7-2	-	TRBJ2-1	few	TGTGCCAGCTCCCGGGTAGGGAACAATGAGCAGTTCTTC	CASSRVGNNEQFF
TRBV6-5	TRBD1	TRBJ1-2	many	TGTGCCAGCAGTTACTTTTACAGGGGGCGATTGAGATACACCTTC	CASSYFYRGRLRYTF
TRBV3-1	TRBD2	TRBJ2-1	-	TGTGCCAGCAGCCTCTGGACGGGGGGTGAGCAGTTCTTC	CASSLWTGGEQFF
TRBV11-3	-	TRBJ2-7	few	TGTGCCAGCAGCTTCCGACAAGAGCAGTACTTC	CASSFRQEQYF
TRBV6-1	TRBD2	TRBJ2-3	-	TGTGCCAGCAGGACAATACCGGGACTAGCGGGAAGCACAGATACGCAGTATTTT	CASRTIPGLAGSTDTQYF
TRBV11-1	TRBD1	TRBJ2-6	few	TGTGCCAGCAGGATTGGGACAGGGGGCTTGAGAGGGGCCAACGTCCTGACTTTC	CASRIGTGGLRGANVLTF
TRBV15	-	TRBJ1-2	-	TGTGCCACCAGCAGAGGTGGGACCTATGGCTACACCTTC	CATSRGGTYGYTF
TRBV30	TRBD2	TRBJ2-5	-	TGTGCCTGGAGAGGAGCGGGAGGCCCGGGGACCCAGTACTTC	CAWRGAGGPGTQYF
TRBV11-2	TRBD2	TRBJ2-7	-	TGTGCCAGCAGCTTAGATCTCGCGGGAGGGCCGAGCTACGAGCAGTACTTC	CASSLDLAGGPSYEQYF
TRBV20-1	TRBD1	TRBJ2-7	-	TGCAGTGCTAGAGATCGGGACAGGGGTTACTACGAGCAGTACTTC	CSARDRDRGYYEQYF